What follows are 21 T cell receptor beta chains derived from one specimen sequenced in a study of blood T cell repertoires in COVID-19. Libraries were prepared by immunoSEQ multiplex PCR; TCRdb keeps only in-frame clonotypes and omits some of them. In the table there are over 250,000 clones, around 89% of which are singletons. The sample was PBMCs or T cells enriched from blood (not recorded which). The receptors derive from a woman in her forties or fifties who had recovered from COVID-19.

This chain joins TRBV21-1 and TRBJ1-1; TRBD1, the table's D call, was not compared with the DNA. TRBV21-1 is listed as a pseudogene. The CDR3 is 13 residues long. CDR3 bases: TGTGCCAGCACCCGGGACAGAGACACTGAAGCTTTCTTT. Translated, it gives CASTRDRDTEAFF.

The chain couples TRBV18 to TRBJ1-5; D is unclear. With 3 bases removed from V and 4 bases from J, the gap between germline ends came to 10 bases. The germline gives CDR1 KGHSH, CDR2 LQKENI. The CDR3 sequence is 14 residues long. CDR3 coding DNA: TGTGCCAGCTCACCTTCGGTGAGAAATCAGCCCCAGCATTTT. It encodes CASSPSVRNQPQHF.

The genes are TRBV2 and TRBJ2-1, with D tentatively TRBD2 (7 bases). V was cut by 6 bases and J by 5 bases, with 11 bases left in between. In germline, CDR1 is SNHLY, CDR2 FYNNEI. This CDR3 has 13 amino acids. CDR3 bases: TGTGCCAGCAGCGGGGGGACAAACAATGAGCAGTTCTTC. Its translation is CASSGGTNNEQFF.

The rearrangement links TRBV30 to TRBJ1-6; a weak D match, TRBD1 (5 bases). Deletions cut 2 bases from V and 6 bases from J, with 14 bases between. Germline lookup yields CDR1 GTSNPN and CDR2 SVGIG (reference sequence). The CDR3 is 15 amino acids. Here the CDR3 reads CAWSNSQGGNSPLHF. The CDR3 DNA is TGTGCCTGGAGTAATAGCCAGGGTGGTAATTCACCCCTCCACTTT.

V and J are TRBV7-3 and TRBJ1-1; no reliable D call. Per germline, CDR1 SGHTA and CDR2 FQGTGA. This CDR3 comprises 13 residues. Trimming took 5 bases from V and 5 from J, leaving 12 bases between them. This CDR3 reads CASSLGSTTEAFF. DNA for the CDR3: TGTGCCAGCAGCCTAGGAAGTACGACTGAAGCTTTCTTT.

Comment on this clone: Other DNA sequences in this specimen translate into the identical CDR3. The rearrangement joins TRBV11-2 to TRBJ1-2, with D perhaps matching TRBD1 (6 bases). With 5 bases removed from V and 4 bases from J, the gap between germline ends came to 11 bases. The V gene's germline CDR1 is SGHAT and CDR2 FQNNGV. This CDR3 spans 13 amino acids. The CDR3 region has the DNA TGTGCCAGCAGCCCTGACAGGTCCTATGGCTACACCTTC. Translated, it gives CASSPDRSYGYTF.

Worth noting for this clone: Mismatch with germline at one junction end may stem from a read error. This chain joins TRBV9 and TRBJ2-2; 7 bases line up with TRBD2. This CDR3 is 15 amino acids long. Germline assignment: CDR1 SGDLS and CDR2 YYNGEE. CDR3 DNA: TGTGCCAGCAGCCCATGGACACCTACGTCGGGGGGGCTGTTTTTT. Residues: CASSPWTPTSGGLFF.

This chain joins TRBV7-6 and TRBJ2-3, with 10 positions matching TRBD2. This CDR3 is built from 16 residues. Germline CDR1 SGHVS, CDR2 FNYEAQ. V was pared by 5 bases and J by 2 bases, with 7 bases of the junction left unmatched. The CDR3 sequence is CASSQRTSGLTDTQYF. In nucleotides, the CDR3 is TGTGCCAGCAGCCAAAGGACTAGCGGCCTCACAGATACGCAGTATTTT.

In DNA, the CDR3 is TGTGCCAGCAGCTTAGAGGGGGGGGTCTCCTACAATGAGCAGTTCTTC. Encoded protein: CASSLEGGVSYNEQFF. The chain uses TRBV11-3 and TRBJ2-1; the match to TRBD2 covers 7 bases. The junction had 2 bases not matched to a gene; V was cut back by 0 bases and J by 0 bases. The V gene's germline CDR1 is SGHNT and CDR2 YENEEA. The length of the CDR3 is 16 residues.

This chain joins TRBV28 and TRBJ2-1; 9 nucleotides agree with TRBD2. This CDR3 contains 16 residues. Germline V gene lookup returns CDR1 MDHEN and CDR2 SYDVKM. V shed 2 bases, J shed 4 bases, and the junction held 6 bases outside the gene matches. The chain's CDR3 is CASSLGGSGGYNEQFF. The CDR3 DNA follows: TGTGCCAGCAGTTTAGGGGGTAGCGGGGGTTACAATGAGCAGTTCTTC.

The chain carries TRBV30 and TRBJ1-1, with D perhaps matching TRBD1 (6 bases). V was clipped by 2 bases and J by 4 bases, with 17 bases between them. This CDR3 is 15 amino acids long. Germline values: CDR1 GTSNPN, CDR2 SVGIG (reference sequence). In DNA form, the CDR3 reads TGTGCCTGGAGTCCAACGAGGGACACCCCCACTGAAGCTTTCTTT. Translating it yields CAWSPTRDTPTEAFF.

The V gene is TRBV7-2, the J gene TRBJ1-5; D remains unclear. The CDR3 is made up of 15 amino acids. V shed 3 bases and J shed 3 bases, with 12 bases lying between them. Germline CDR1 and CDR2: SGHTA and FQGNSA. CDR3 amino acids: CASSLVISNNQPQHF. CDR3 coding DNA: TGTGCCAGCAGCTTGGTAATTAGTAACAATCAGCCCCAGCATTTT.

The gene calls are TRBV27 and TRBJ1-1, with no clear D. Germline V CDR1 and CDR2: MNHEY, SMNVEV (reference sequence). V lost 3 bases, J lost 0 bases, and 5 bases lay in between. The CDR3 is 13 amino acids. Written as DNA, the CDR3 is TGTGCCAGCAGTTTTACGGTGAACACTGAAGCTTTCTTT. The encoded protein is CASSFTVNTEAFF.

This CDR3 is CASSGTGYNEQFF. In DNA, the CDR3 is TGTGCCAGCAGTGGGACAGGGTATAATGAGCAGTTCTTC. The V call is TRBV2, the J call TRBJ2-1, with 8 bases matching TRBD1. Trimming at V came to 4 bases and at J to 7 bases, leaving 3 bases not matched to a gene. Germline V gene data show CDR1 as SNHLY and CDR2 as FYNNEI. The CDR3 is 13 residues long.

This sequence joins TRBV7-9 and TRBJ1-3, with a weak D call TRBD1 (5 bases). From germline, CDR1 is SEHNR and CDR2 FQNEAQ (reference sequence). V lost 3 bases and J 2 bases, leaving 8 bases between the germline ends. This CDR3 comprises 14 residues. CDR3 region: CASSLKGAGNTIYF. CDR3 DNA: TGTGCCAGCAGCTTGAAAGGGGCTGGAAACACCATATATTTT.

This chain connects TRBV28 to TRBJ2-3; tentatively, D is TRBD2 (6 bases). The CDR3 length is 15 residues. Germline CDR1 is MDHEN and CDR2 is SYDVKM. Trimming left V 5 bases short and J 0 bases short, with 12 bases between. The CDR3 nucleotides read TGTGCCAGCAGTGAGGAGGGGACGAGCACAGATACGCAGTATTTT. Translated, it gives CASSEEGTSTDTQYF.

This chain uses TRBV18 with TRBJ1-2; TRBD1 aligns across 7 bases. Germline V gives CDR1 KGHSH, CDR2 LQKENI. The junction had 5 bases not matched to a gene; V was cut back by 4 bases and J by 3 bases. The CDR3 spans 14 residues. The chain's CDR3 is CASSRNRGDYGYTF. The CDR3 DNA follows: TGTGCCAGCTCACGAAACAGGGGTGACTATGGCTACACCTTC.

The chain joins TRBV29-1 to TRBJ2-7, with TRBD1 matching 8 bases. CDR1 and CDR2 (germline): SQVTM, ANQGSEA. The CDR3 has 14 residues. Losses at the gene ends were 6 bases for V and 5 bases for J; bases not matched to a gene: 12. The CDR3 DNA is TGCAGCGTGGGGCAAGACAGGGGAAAGAACGAGCAGTACTTC. It encodes CSVGQDRGKNEQYF.

The chain employs TRBV9 and TRBJ2-2, with TRBD1 matching 8 bases. The CDR3 sequence is 16 residues long. Per the germline V gene, CDR1 is SGDLS and CDR2 is YYNGEE. Unmatched junction bases numbered 7, after V lost 2 bases and J lost 4 bases. The CDR3 sequence is CASSVTSGGGTGELFF. In DNA form, the CDR3 reads TGTGCCAGCAGCGTTACGTCAGGGGGCGGCACCGGGGAGCTGTTTTTT. Drawing the rest from reference TRBV9 and TRBJ2-2, the complete variable domain is DSGVTQTPKHLITATGQRVTLRCSPRSGDLSVYWYQQSLDQGLQFLIQYYNGEERAKGNILERFSAQQFPDLHSELNLSSLELGDSALYFCASSVTSGGGTGELFFGEGSRLTVL.

The rearrangement uses TRBV24-1 and TRBJ2-1; 11 nucleotides align to TRBD2. The CDR3 runs to 16 residues. V lost 4 bases, J lost 8 bases, and 9 bases stayed unmatched. From germline, CDR1 is KGHDR and CDR2 SFDVKD. The DNA of the CDR3 is TGTGCCACCAGTGACCGACTAGCGGGATCGAGAGATGAGCAGTTCTTC. Translated: CATSDRLAGSRDEQFF.

This chain links TRBV29-1 with TRBJ2-1; 13 nucleotides match TRBD2. This CDR3 is built from 18 residues. Losses at the gene ends were 1 base for V and 7 bases for J; bases not matched to a gene: 13. Germline CDR1 and CDR2: SQVTM and ANQGSEA. The DNA for the CDR3 is TGCAGCGTTGAAGGACTAACTAGCGGGAGGGCCGCTCGGAATGAGCAGTTCTTC. Its translation: CSVEGLTSGRAARNEQFF.